This TCR beta chain was obtained from a study of T-cell reconstitution after alpha-beta-depleted transplantation in children. The CDR3 has 17 residues. The germline V gene encodes CDR1 SGHRS and CDR2 YFSETQ. Trimming shortened V by 0 bases and J by 2 bases, and 15 bases separated the two germline ends. Unique molecular identifiers were incorporated into the prepared TCRbeta library. TCRdb re-called the PCR reads through MiXCR, storing one row per CDR3 protein. The sample lists about 370,000 distinct CDR3 sequences, roughly 22% seen once, with around 3.9% in the top ten. V usage is TRBV5-1 and J usage is TRBJ2-1; perhaps TRBD2 as D (6 bases). This specimen consisted of PBMCs from the stem cell graft donor, obtained from the stem cell graft. This TCR was recovered from a human donor who donated a stem cell graft to a child with acute myeloid leukemia. The CDR3 is CASSLAGLATPYNEQFF. The CDR3 DNA reads as TGCGCCAGCAGCTTGGCCGGGCTAGCGACTCCCTACAATGAGCAGTTCTTC. The full variable domain, in which reference TRBV5-1 and TRBJ2-1 provide the parts outside the CDR3, is KAGVTQTPRYLIKTRGQQVTLSCSPISGHRSVSWYQQTPGQGLQFLFEYFSETQRNKGNFPGRFSGRQFSNSRSEMNVSTLELGDSALYLCASSLAGLATPYNEQFFGPGTRLTVL.